This paragraph reports one T cell receptor (beta chain). Its antigen is not known. The sample originates from a study of OX40 agonist ivuxolimab in advanced cancers. At the level of the study: At roughly 80% male, the cohort had a mean age of approximately 60 years, ranging from about 23 to 79. Findings of the study overall: The CD4+ and CD8+ T cells in the blood had expanded clonally by week 6 at 0.1 to 3.0 mg/kg. Specificity for antigen went undetermined in the expanded peripheral T cells. More expanded clones were found, on average, in CD8+ than in CD4+ T cells.

TCRdb's table, derived via immunoSEQ multiplex PCR, lists solely in-frame clones and lacks some. The sample carries 35,000 to 50,000 clones, 80% to 95% recorded once. After removal of 5 bases from V and 5 bases from J, the junction contained 13 bases not matched to a gene. This CDR3 has 16 residues. CDR1 is SEHNR, CDR2 FQNEAQ, per germline (reference sequence). The rearrangement links TRBV7-9 to TRBJ2-3; 7 bases agree with TRBD2. Source: CD4+ or CD8+ T cells sorted from blood, taken in a trial of the OX40 agonist ivuxolimab. This TCR came from an adult with an advanced solid tumor such as melanoma, head and neck, liver or kidney cancer. The CDR3 bases are TGTGCCAGCAGCCCCCCGCTAGCAACGGGGGGAGATACGCAGTATTTT. Translated, it gives CASSPPLATGGDTQYF.